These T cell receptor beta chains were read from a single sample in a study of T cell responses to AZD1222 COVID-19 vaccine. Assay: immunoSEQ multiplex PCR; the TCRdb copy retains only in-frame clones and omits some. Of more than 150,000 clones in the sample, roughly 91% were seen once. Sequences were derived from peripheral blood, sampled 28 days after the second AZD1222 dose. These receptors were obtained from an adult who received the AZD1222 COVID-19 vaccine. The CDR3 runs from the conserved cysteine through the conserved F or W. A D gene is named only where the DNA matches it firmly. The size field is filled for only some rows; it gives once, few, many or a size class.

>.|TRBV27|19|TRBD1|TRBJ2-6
TGTGCCAGCAGTTTGCGCAACAGGGGGCTTGCGGTTGGGGCCAACGTCCTGACTTTC
CASSLRNRGLAVGANVLTF
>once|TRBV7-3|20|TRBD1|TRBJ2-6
TGTGCCAGCAGCCCCGGGACAGGGGGCTCGATTAGCTCTGGGGCCAACGTCCTGACTTTC
CASSPGTGGSISSGANVLTF
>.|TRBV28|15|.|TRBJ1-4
TGTGCCAGCAGCTTACGTGTCGGGGGCAATGAAAAACTGTTTTTT
CASSLRVGGNEKLFF
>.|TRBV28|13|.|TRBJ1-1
TGTGCCAGCACCTTAGGAGAAAACACTGAAGCTTTCTTT
CASTLGENTEAFF
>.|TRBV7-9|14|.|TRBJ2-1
TGTGCCAGCAGCTTTTCCACAGGCTACAATGAGCAGTTCTTC
CASSFSTGYNEQFF
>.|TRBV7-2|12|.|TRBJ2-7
TGTGCCAGCAGCCGCCCGGGGTACGAGCAGTACTTC
CASSRPGYEQYF
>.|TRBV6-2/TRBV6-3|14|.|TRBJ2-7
TGTGCCAGCAGTTACGGTTTTGGGCCCGACGAGCAGTACTTC
CASSYGFGPDEQYF
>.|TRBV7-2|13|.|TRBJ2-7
TGTGCCAGCACACCCGGCATTTTGTACGAGCAGTACTTC
CASTPGILYEQYF
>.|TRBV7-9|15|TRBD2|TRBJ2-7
TGTGCCAGCAGCTTGGTAGCGGGAGGGCCGTACGAGCAGTACTTC
CASSLVAGGPYEQYF
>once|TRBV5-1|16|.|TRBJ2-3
TGCGCCAGCAGCCTCCCAGCCGCCCAAGGCACAGATACGCAGTATTTT
CASSLPAAQGTDTQYF
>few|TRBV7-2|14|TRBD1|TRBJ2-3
TGTGCCAGCAGCCCGGGACAGGGGACTCAAGCGCAGTATTTT
CASSPGQGTQAQYF
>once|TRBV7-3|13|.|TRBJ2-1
TGTGCCAGCAGCTTAAACCGTTACAATGAGCAGTTCTTC
CASSLNRYNEQFF
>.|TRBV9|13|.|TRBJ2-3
TGTGCCAGCAGCGTAGGGGTAGGAAATACGCAGTATTTT
CASSVGVGNTQYF
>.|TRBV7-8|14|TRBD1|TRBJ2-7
TGTGCCAGCAGTTTATGGACAGGGGCCTACGAGCAGTACTTC
CASSLWTGAYEQYF
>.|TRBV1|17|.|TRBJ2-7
TGCACCAGCAGCCAGCGGTGCTTCGGGAGTGACTCCTACGAGCAGTACTTC
CTSSQRCFGSDSYEQYF
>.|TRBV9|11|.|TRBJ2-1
TGTGCCAGCAGCTTAGATCAGGGGCAGTTCTTC
CASSLDQGQFF
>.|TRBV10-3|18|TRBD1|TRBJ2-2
TGTGCCATCAGTGCCCTAAAACCCGGGACAGGGCTCACCGGGGAGCTGTTTTTT
CAISALKPGTGLTGELFF
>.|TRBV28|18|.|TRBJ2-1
TGTGCCAGCACCCCTCTTGGGGCCGGGAGCCTCTCCTACAATGAGCAGTTCTTC
CASTPLGAGSLSYNEQFF
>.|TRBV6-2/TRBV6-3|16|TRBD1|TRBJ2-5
TGTGCCAGCAGTTACACCCCGGGACAGGCGCAAGAGACCCAGTACTTC
CASSYTPGQAQETQYF
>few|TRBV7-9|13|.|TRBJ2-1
TGTGCCAGCAGCTTAAGGACAGACAATGAGCAGTTCTTC
CASSLRTDNEQFF
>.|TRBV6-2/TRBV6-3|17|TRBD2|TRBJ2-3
TGTGCCAGCAGTAGGGGGATGACTAGCGGGAACACAGATACGCAGTATTTT
CASSRGMTSGNTDTQYF
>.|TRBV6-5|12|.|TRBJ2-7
TGTGCCAGCAGTTACGGTAACTACGAGCAGTACTTC
CASSYGNYEQYF
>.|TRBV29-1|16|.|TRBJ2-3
TGCAGCGTTGAAGAATTTTCTTGGCGGGGCACAGATACGCAGTATTTT
CSVEEFSWRGTDTQYF
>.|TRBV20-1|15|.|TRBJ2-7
TGCAGTGCTAGTTCGGCACACCGAGGGTCCTACGAGCAGTACTTC
CSASSAHRGSYEQYF
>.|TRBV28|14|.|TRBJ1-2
TGTGCCATAAGGGGGGGGTCTTTTAACTATGGCTACACCTTC
CAIRGGSFNYGYTF
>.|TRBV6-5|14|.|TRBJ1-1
TGTGCCAGCAGTTACTCCTACAGGGAGACTGAAGCTTTCTTT
CASSYSYRETEAFF
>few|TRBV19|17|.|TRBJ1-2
TGTGCCAGTAGTATGACGTGGGGCGGATCCTATCCTCATGGCTACACCTTC
CASSMTWGGSYPHGYTF
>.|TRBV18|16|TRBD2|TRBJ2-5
TGTGCCAGCTCACCACAGGCTAGCGGATACCAAGAGACCCAGTACTTC
CASSPQASGYQETQYF
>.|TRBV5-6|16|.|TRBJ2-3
TGTGCCAGCAGCTTGGATTTTGGGGCGAGCGCAGATACGCAGTATTTT
CASSLDFGASADTQYF
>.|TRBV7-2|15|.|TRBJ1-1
TGTGCCAGCAGCTTGTCCGGCGGGGCGCGAACTGAAGCTTTCTTT
CASSLSGGARTEAFF
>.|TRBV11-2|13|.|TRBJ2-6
TGTGCCAGCAGCTTAGCCGGGGCCAACGTCCTGACTTTC
CASSLAGANVLTF
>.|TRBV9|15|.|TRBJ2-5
TGTGCCAGCAGCGTAGGGGGAGGGGGCTCGGAGACCCAGTACTTC
CASSVGGGGSETQYF
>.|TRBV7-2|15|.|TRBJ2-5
TGTGCCAGCAGCTTGGGAAGCACCTCAAGCAGAATAGGGTACTTC
CASSLGSTSSRIGYF
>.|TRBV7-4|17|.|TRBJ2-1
TGTGCCAGCAGCCCCCCTAGCGGGCAGGGGGGCTACAATGAGCAGTTCTTC
CASSPPSGQGGYNEQFF
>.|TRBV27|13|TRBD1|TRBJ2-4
TGTGCCAGCCGTGGGACAGGCAAAAACATTCAGTACTTC
CASRGTGKNIQYF
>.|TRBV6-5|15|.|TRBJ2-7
TGTGCCAGTCCGGGGGCTAGCGGAGCAATCTACGAGCAGTACTTC
CASPGASGAIYEQYF
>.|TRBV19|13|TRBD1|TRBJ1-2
TGTGCCGCAAGGACAGGGGGCAACTATGGCTACACCTTC
CAARTGGNYGYTF
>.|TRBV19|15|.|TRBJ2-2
TGTGCCAGTGCTTGGAAGGCCACGAACACCGGGGAGCTGTTTTTT
CASAWKATNTGELFF
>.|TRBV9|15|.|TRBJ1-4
TGTGCCAGCAGCGGAACAGGGAATATTAATGAAAAACTGTTTTTT
CASSGTGNINEKLFF
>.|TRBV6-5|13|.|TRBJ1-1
TGTGCCAGCAGTCCCTACTGGAACACTGAAGCTTTCTTT
CASSPYWNTEAFF